A selection of T cell receptor beta chains follows, all from one sample in a study of blood T cell repertoires in COVID-19. The repertoire was sequenced with immunoSEQ multiplex PCR; TCRdb's copy has only in-frame clones and lacks some. This table holds around 300,000 clones, less than 90% found once. The material sequenced was peripheral blood. These receptors came from a human donor in a cohort sampled during active COVID-19. Each CDR3 is given with its conserved first and last residue. D genes are given only for firm matches. Part of the rows lack a size; the others show once, few, many or a class for expanded clones.

v_call: TRBV20-1
d_call: -
cdr3_length: 12
j_call: TRBJ2-4
clone_size: -
cdr3_nt: TGCAGTGCTAGTTTAGTAAGAGACATTCAGTACTTC
cdr3_aa: CSASLVRDIQYF

v_call: TRBV11-2
d_call: -
cdr3_length: 13
j_call: TRBJ1-4
clone_size: -
cdr3_nt: TGTGCCAGCAGCTTAAGGGGACTCGGTAGACTGTTTTTT
cdr3_aa: CASSLRGLGRLFF

v_call: TRBV3-1/TRBV3-2
d_call: -
cdr3_length: 12
j_call: TRBJ1-1
clone_size: -
cdr3_nt: TGTGCCAGCAGGACAGGGAACACTGAAGCTTTCTTT
cdr3_aa: CASRTGNTEAFF

v_call: TRBV9
d_call: TRBD1
cdr3_length: 17
j_call: TRBJ2-2
clone_size: -
cdr3_nt: TGTGCCAGCAGCGCCCGGGGGGACAGGGTGAACACCGGGGAGCTGTTTTTT
cdr3_aa: CASSARGDRVNTGELFF

v_call: TRBV12-3/TRBV12-4
d_call: -
cdr3_length: 13
j_call: TRBJ1-1
clone_size: -
cdr3_nt: TGTGCCTGGGCGAAACAAGGGGTTACTGAAGCTTTCTTT
cdr3_aa: CAWAKQGVTEAFF

v_call: TRBV28
d_call: TRBD1
cdr3_length: 14
j_call: TRBJ1-6
clone_size: -
cdr3_nt: TGTGCCAGCAGTTCTGGACAGGGCCATTACTCCCTCCACTTT
cdr3_aa: CASSSGQGHYSLHF

v_call: TRBV3-1/TRBV3-2
d_call: -
cdr3_length: 12
j_call: TRBJ1-4
clone_size: few
cdr3_nt: TGTGCCAGTGGAGGGGCTTGGGAAAAACTGTTTTTT
cdr3_aa: CASGGAWEKLFF

v_call: TRBV29-1
d_call: TRBD1
cdr3_length: 15
j_call: TRBJ2-2
clone_size: -
cdr3_nt: TGCAGCGTTAAGACAGGGGGGCGATATGGCGGGGAGCTGTTTTTT
cdr3_aa: CSVKTGGRYGGELFF

v_call: TRBV24-1
d_call: -
cdr3_length: 15
j_call: TRBJ2-1
clone_size: -
cdr3_nt: TGTGCCACCAGTGAAGCGGGCCGGCCCTACAATGAGCAGTTCTTC
cdr3_aa: CATSEAGRPYNEQFF

v_call: TRBV9
d_call: -
cdr3_length: 15
j_call: TRBJ1-1
clone_size: -
cdr3_nt: TGTGCCAGCAGCGTAGGTGGGGACATGAACACTGAAGCTTTCTTT
cdr3_aa: CASSVGGDMNTEAFF

v_call: TRBV11-2
d_call: TRBD2
cdr3_length: 16
j_call: TRBJ2-1
clone_size: -
cdr3_nt: TGTGCCAGCAGCTTAGATGGCGGACTAGGTAAGGATGAGCAGTTCTTC
cdr3_aa: CASSLDGGLGKDEQFF

v_call: TRBV30
d_call: -
cdr3_length: 13
j_call: TRBJ1-3
clone_size: -
cdr3_nt: TGTGCCTGGATGGGGGGGTCTGGAAACACCATATATTTT
cdr3_aa: CAWMGGSGNTIYF

v_call: TRBV11-2
d_call: -
cdr3_length: 13
j_call: TRBJ1-1
clone_size: -
cdr3_nt: TGTGCCAGCAGCTTAGCTCTGAGCACTGAAGCTTTCTTT
cdr3_aa: CASSLALSTEAFF

v_call: TRBV5-1
d_call: TRBD2
cdr3_length: 15
j_call: TRBJ2-1
clone_size: -
cdr3_nt: TGCGCCAGCAGCCGGGGAGCGGGAGGGCCCGATGAGCAGTTCTTC
cdr3_aa: CASSRGAGGPDEQFF

v_call: TRBV3-1/TRBV3-2
d_call: TRBD2
cdr3_length: 18
j_call: TRBJ2-7
clone_size: -
cdr3_nt: TGTGCCAGCAGCCAAGATATAGGGTCGGAGGGACTAGCGTACGAGCAGTACTTC
cdr3_aa: CASSQDIGSEGLAYEQYF

v_call: TRBV5-5
d_call: TRBD1
cdr3_length: 13
j_call: TRBJ1-1
clone_size: -
cdr3_nt: TGTGCCAGCAGTCAGGACAGGGGGAATTATGCTTTCTTT
cdr3_aa: CASSQDRGNYAFF

v_call: TRBV7-6
d_call: -
cdr3_length: 16
j_call: TRBJ2-1
clone_size: -
cdr3_nt: TGTGCCAGCAGCCCCCAGTGGCGGGGAATTTACAATGAGCAGTTCTTC
cdr3_aa: CASSPQWRGIYNEQFF

v_call: TRBV11-3
d_call: TRBD2
cdr3_length: 15
j_call: TRBJ2-2
clone_size: -
cdr3_nt: TGTGCCAGCAGCTGGGGGGGAAGTAGGACCGGGGAGCTGTTTTTT
cdr3_aa: CASSWGGSRTGELFF

v_call: TRBV5-5
d_call: -
cdr3_length: 13
j_call: TRBJ2-2
clone_size: -
cdr3_nt: TGTGCCAGCAGCTTCGGGGACACCGGGGAGCTGTTTTTT
cdr3_aa: CASSFGDTGELFF

v_call: TRBV5-1
d_call: -
cdr3_length: 14
j_call: TRBJ2-5
clone_size: -
cdr3_nt: TGCGCCAGCAGCTGGACAGCGCAGAGCGGGGCCCAGTACTTC
cdr3_aa: CASSWTAQSGAQYF

v_call: TRBV19
d_call: TRBD2
cdr3_length: 14
j_call: TRBJ2-3
clone_size: few
cdr3_nt: TGTGCCAGTAAGCGGGAGGGCCGAATAGATACGCAGTATTTT
cdr3_aa: CASKREGRIDTQYF

v_call: TRBV12-3/TRBV12-4
d_call: TRBD1
cdr3_length: 13
j_call: TRBJ2-7
clone_size: -
cdr3_nt: TGTGCCAGCAGTTTAGGGTCAGGGGGCGAGCAGTACTTC
cdr3_aa: CASSLGSGGEQYF

v_call: TRBV5-1
d_call: -
cdr3_length: 12
j_call: TRBJ1-1
clone_size: few
cdr3_nt: TGCGCCAGCAGCACCGTAGACACTGAAGCTTTCTTT
cdr3_aa: CASSTVDTEAFF

v_call: TRBV19
d_call: -
cdr3_length: 15
j_call: TRBJ2-6
clone_size: -
cdr3_nt: TGTGCCAGTAGTGGACAGTTCTCTGGGGCCAACGTCCTGACTTTC
cdr3_aa: CASSGQFSGANVLTF

v_call: TRBV29-1
d_call: TRBD2
cdr3_length: 15
j_call: TRBJ2-1
clone_size: -
cdr3_nt: TGCAGCGTTGAGAGTAGCGGGAGTGGCTACAATGAGCAGTTCTTC
cdr3_aa: CSVESSGSGYNEQFF

v_call: TRBV9
d_call: TRBD2
cdr3_length: 16
j_call: TRBJ2-3
clone_size: once
cdr3_nt: TGTGCCAGCAGCGTAGAGGGACTAGCGGGAGCAGATACGCAGTATTTT
cdr3_aa: CASSVEGLAGADTQYF

v_call: TRBV5-1
d_call: -
cdr3_length: 14
j_call: TRBJ2-1
clone_size: -
cdr3_nt: TGCGCCAGCAGCAGTGGCGGGGACTTAAATGAGCAGTTCTTC
cdr3_aa: CASSSGGDLNEQFF

v_call: TRBV19
d_call: -
cdr3_length: 13
j_call: TRBJ1-1
clone_size: -
cdr3_nt: TGTGCCAGCCCCCGGGATAGCAACACTGAAGCTTTCTTT
cdr3_aa: CASPRDSNTEAFF

v_call: TRBV7-9
d_call: -
cdr3_length: 16
j_call: TRBJ2-1
clone_size: -
cdr3_nt: TGTGCCAGCAGCCACTACCGCCAGAAATCATACAATGAGCAGTTCTTC
cdr3_aa: CASSHYRQKSYNEQFF

v_call: TRBV2
d_call: -
cdr3_length: 14
j_call: TRBJ2-5
clone_size: -
cdr3_nt: TGTGCCAGCAGTGTGTTGGGGGGCCAAGAGACCCAGTACTTC
cdr3_aa: CASSVLGGQETQYF

v_call: TRBV7-3
d_call: -
cdr3_length: 15
j_call: TRBJ2-3
clone_size: -
cdr3_nt: TGTGCCAGCAGCTTAAGTGCGGGGAGCACAGATACGCAGTATTTT
cdr3_aa: CASSLSAGSTDTQYF

v_call: TRBV5-6
d_call: TRBD2
cdr3_length: 17
j_call: TRBJ2-7
clone_size: -
cdr3_nt: TGTGCCAGCAGCTTGACCCTTGTGGGAGGGAGCTCCTACGAGCAGTACTTC
cdr3_aa: CASSLTLVGGSSYEQYF

v_call: TRBV6-2/TRBV6-3
d_call: -
cdr3_length: 15
j_call: TRBJ2-7
clone_size: once
cdr3_nt: TGTGCCAGCAGCTCTAGGGGAACCCCTCTGGGTGAGCAGTACTTC
cdr3_aa: CASSSRGTPLGEQYF

v_call: TRBV6-5
d_call: -
cdr3_length: 13
j_call: TRBJ1-4
clone_size: -
cdr3_nt: TGTGCCAGCAGTTACTCGAACGGTGAAAAACTGTTTTTT
cdr3_aa: CASSYSNGEKLFF

v_call: TRBV9
d_call: -
cdr3_length: 11
j_call: TRBJ2-3
clone_size: -
cdr3_nt: TGTGCCAGCGGAGCCACAGATACGCAGTATTTT
cdr3_aa: CASGATDTQYF

v_call: TRBV2
d_call: TRBD1
cdr3_length: 11
j_call: TRBJ2-1
clone_size: -
cdr3_nt: TGTGCCTCCCAGGGGGACAATGAGCAGTTCTTC
cdr3_aa: CASQGDNEQFF

v_call: TRBV11-3
d_call: -
cdr3_length: 13
j_call: TRBJ2-7
clone_size: -
cdr3_nt: TGTGCCAGCCACTTTGGGCACGCCTACGAGCAGTACTTC
cdr3_aa: CASHFGHAYEQYF

v_call: TRBV5-6
d_call: -
cdr3_length: 14
j_call: TRBJ2-1
clone_size: -
cdr3_nt: TGTGCCAGCAGGAGGTGGAGCTCCTACAATGAGCAGTTCTTC
cdr3_aa: CASRRWSSYNEQFF

v_call: TRBV9
d_call: TRBD2
cdr3_length: 16
j_call: TRBJ2-2
clone_size: -
cdr3_nt: TGTGCCAGCAGCGTAGGGACTAGCGGGAGCGTAGGGGAGCTGTTTTTT
cdr3_aa: CASSVGTSGSVGELFF

v_call: TRBV18
d_call: -
cdr3_length: 15
j_call: TRBJ2-7
clone_size: -
cdr3_nt: TGTGCCAGCTCACCACGGGCGGGGCCCGTGTACGAGCAGTACTTC
cdr3_aa: CASSPRAGPVYEQYF

v_call: TRBV28
d_call: TRBD2
cdr3_length: 16
j_call: TRBJ2-1
clone_size: -
cdr3_nt: TGTGCCAGCAGTTGGACTAGCGGGTTCTCCTACAATGAGCAGTTCTTC
cdr3_aa: CASSWTSGFSYNEQFF

v_call: TRBV7-2
d_call: TRBD1
cdr3_length: 13
j_call: TRBJ2-1
clone_size: -
cdr3_nt: TGTGCCAGCAGCTTAGAAGCAGGGGGCAAGGAGTTCTTC
cdr3_aa: CASSLEAGGKEFF

v_call: TRBV5-1
d_call: TRBD1
cdr3_length: 14
j_call: TRBJ1-2
clone_size: -
cdr3_nt: TGCGCCAGCAGCCCGGGACAGGGCATCTATGGCTACACCTTC
cdr3_aa: CASSPGQGIYGYTF

v_call: TRBV29-1
d_call: -
cdr3_length: 15
j_call: TRBJ1-3
clone_size: -
cdr3_nt: TGCAGCGTTGACCCAGGATTCTCTGCTGGAAACACCATATATTTT
cdr3_aa: CSVDPGFSAGNTIYF

v_call: TRBV24-1
d_call: TRBD1
cdr3_length: 15
j_call: TRBJ1-4
clone_size: -
cdr3_nt: TGTGCCACCAGTGACACCAGGGGGCGCGATGAAAAACTGTTTTTT
cdr3_aa: CATSDTRGRDEKLFF

v_call: TRBV11-2
d_call: -
cdr3_length: 13
j_call: TRBJ2-5
clone_size: -
cdr3_nt: TGTGCCAGCAGCTTAGAGTTACAAGAGACCCAGTACTTC
cdr3_aa: CASSLELQETQYF

v_call: TRBV7-9
d_call: TRBD1
cdr3_length: 16
j_call: TRBJ2-3
clone_size: few
cdr3_nt: TGTGCCAGCAGCTCCGGACAGGGATATTTGTTTGATACGCAGTATTTT
cdr3_aa: CASSSGQGYLFDTQYF

v_call: TRBV5-1
d_call: TRBD2
cdr3_length: 16
j_call: TRBJ2-2
clone_size: -
cdr3_nt: TGCGCCAGCAGCCCCGCGGTAGCGGGGAGCACCGGGGAGCTGTTTTTT
cdr3_aa: CASSPAVAGSTGELFF

v_call: TRBV20-1
d_call: TRBD2
cdr3_length: 14
j_call: TRBJ2-1
clone_size: -
cdr3_nt: TGCAGTGCTAGTGGCGCGGGAGTGTACAATGAGCAGTTCTTC
cdr3_aa: CSASGAGVYNEQFF

v_call: TRBV7-2
d_call: -
cdr3_length: 13
j_call: TRBJ2-5
clone_size: once
cdr3_nt: TGTGCCAGCAGCTCGGGACGGGGGGAGACCCAGTACTTC
cdr3_aa: CASSSGRGETQYF